The clone carrying this T cell receptor (beta chain) was picked up many times. Antigen specificity is unknown. The data were obtained in a study of T-cell reconstitution after alpha-beta-depleted transplantation in children. Study results and caveats: Newly produced T cells mostly accounted for T-cell counts and diversity one year post-transplant. In some patients, recipient T cells and intrathymic progenitors surviving conditioning explained high day-60 diversity.

Library preparation (for TCRbeta) was performed with unique molecular identifiers. TCRdb called the PCR reads again in MiXCR, with one record for every CDR3 protein. The sample holds 330,000 or so distinct CDR3 sequences, 7.5% to 9% seen once. CDR1 MDHEN and CDR2 SYDVKM come from the germline V gene. The CDR3 length is 17 residues. Trimming shortened V by 3 bases and J by 6 bases, and 21 bases separated the two germline ends. This TCR came from a female patient aged 2 to 10 who had a stem cell transplant for Fanconi anemia, so the T cells may come from the graft donor. This chain connects TRBV28 to TRBJ2-1, with D perhaps matching TRBD2 (5 bases). This material consisted of peripheral blood, taken 360 days after TCRalphabeta/CD19-depleted stem cell transplant. Here the CDR3 reads CASSLAGLGINGNEQFF. CDR3 in DNA: TGTGCCAGCAGTTTGGCGGGCCTGGGAATCAATGGCAATGAGCAGTTCTTC.